The clone carrying this T cell receptor beta chain was counted at least ten times. Its antigen is not known. The entry originates in a study of CD8 T cells in ankylosing spondylitis. Trimming removed 4 bases from V and 3 bases from J, with 11 bases in between. The germline gives CDR1 MDHEN, CDR2 SYDVKM. The CDR3 totals 14 residues. Making use of molecular barcodes, quantitative 5'-RACE generated TCR beta libraries. One entry per CDR3 protein results from TCRdb running MiXCR on the 5' RACE reads. The sample records about 220,000 distinct CDR3 sequences, roughly 6.6% being singletons. Notes on the study in general: Reactive arthritis synovial fluid and blood previously showed some of these motif variants. The study identified a TCR beta motif of eight highly homologous variants that appeared characteristic of ankylosing spondylitis blood. Clones linked to disease were reported to show significant enrichment in matched ankylosing spondylitis synovial fluid. CD8+ cells made up the disease-linked clones, which were relatively rare in peripheral blood.

Material for sequencing was blood, either unsorted or a sorted T cell fraction (not recorded which). The V call is TRBV28, the J call TRBJ2-3; TRBD2 might be the D (5 bases). This TCR derives from a male donor with ankylosing spondylitis. The CDR3 is CASSSGLWTDTQYF. The CDR3 DNA is TGTGCCAGCAGTTCCGGACTTTGGACAGATACGCAGTATTTT.